This TCR beta chain stems from a study of OX40 agonist ivuxolimab in advanced cancers. Study summary: Mean age about 60 years, range 23 to 79; around 80% male.

Repertoires were generated with immunoSEQ multiplex PCR, while TCRdb's copy carries only in-frame clones and drops some. Of tens of thousands of clones listed, 80% were seen once; the top ten hold about 8.2%. Study-wide points: The 0.1-3.0 mg/kg partial responders had among the lowest clonal expansion.

The CDR3 has 14 amino acids. The germline V and J ends were trimmed by 8 bases and 5 bases, with 18 bases remaining between them. Per the germline V gene, CDR1 is MNHEY and CDR2 is SMNVEV (reference sequence). Points on this clone: Its target is not known.

This clonotype was sampled from an adult with an advanced solid tumor such as melanoma, head and neck, liver or kidney cancer. This specimen consisted of CD4+ or CD8+ T cells sorted from blood, obtained in a trial of the OX40 agonist ivuxolimab. This chain links TRBV27 with TRBJ1-2; D is perhaps TRBD1 (5 bases). CDR3 nucleotide sequence: TGTGCCAGCGCCTACGACAGTGATCTTTATGGCTACACCTTC. Its translation: CASAYDSDLYGYTF.